These 24 T cell receptor beta chains were sequenced from one sample in a study of blood T cell repertoires in COVID-19. Libraries were prepared by immunoSEQ multiplex PCR; TCRdb keeps only in-frame clonotypes and omits some of them. The sample includes around 340,000 clones, roughly 90% of them seen just once. Specimen: PBMCs or T cells enriched from blood (not recorded which). The receptors originated from a woman in her thirties who had been exposed to COVID-19.

In its sample, this clone was seen once. This may be a read error: a much more frequent sequence differs by one nucleotide. The chain recombines TRBV7-8 with TRBJ2-7; 9 nucleotides line up with TRBD1. The CDR3 extends over 14 amino acids. Germline V lookup: CDR1 SGHVS, CDR2 FQNEAQ. The V gene end was trimmed by 5 bases and the J gene end by 3 bases; junction bases not matched to a gene: 5. Written as DNA, the CDR3 is TGTGCCAGCAGCGCCGGGACAGGGTTCTACGAGCAGTACTTC. Its translation is CASSAGTGFYEQYF.

This chain joins TRBV6-5 and TRBJ1-5, with 8 positions matching TRBD1. Germline V CDR1 and CDR2: MNHEY, SVGAGI. Trimming took 6 bases from V and 1 from J; bases not matched to a gene: 2. The CDR3 spans 14 residues. The CDR3 loop reads CASRRQGSNQPQHF. For the CDR3, the DNA is TGTGCCAGCAGGCGACAGGGGAGCAATCAGCCCCAGCATTTT.

The rearrangement links TRBV10-3 to TRBJ1-1; possibly TRBD1 for D (5 bases). Trimming pared 4 bases from V and 5 bases from J, leaving 14 bases between. This CDR3 spans 14 amino acids. CDR1 ENHRY and CDR2 SYGVKD come from the germline V gene. CDR3 DNA: TGTGCCATCAGTGGGGTCAGGGAAGGGACTGAAGCTTTCTTT. Residues: CAISGVREGTEAFF.

The chain recombines TRBV24-1 with TRBJ2-5; TRBD1 might be the D (6 bases). V dropped 5 bases and J dropped 9 bases, with 15 bases sitting between them. This CDR3 has 13 amino acids. Germline V gene sequence: CDR1 KGHDR, CDR2 SFDVKD. CDR3 region: CATSVDRLGAQYF. CDR3 DNA: TGTGCCACCAGTGTTGACAGGCTAGGGGCCCAGTACTTC.

The chain combines TRBV27 with TRBJ2-3; a possible D gene is TRBD2 (6 bases). This CDR3 has 14 amino acids. Germline V CDR1 and CDR2: MNHEY, SMNVEV (reference sequence). Trimming left V 10 bases short and J 6 bases short, with 20 bases between. Here the CDR3 reads CATSSRGMVDTQYF. The CDR3 DNA sequence: TGTGCCACCAGCTCCCGCGGGATGGTGGATACGCAGTATTTT.

V usage is TRBV30 and J usage is TRBJ2-1, with TRBD2 matching 11 bases. The germline V gene encodes CDR1 GTSNPN and CDR2 SVGIG (reference sequence). The V and J ends lost 0 bases and 6 bases, in that order; junction bases with no gene match: 13. The CDR3 runs to 18 residues. CDR3 in DNA: TGTGCCTGGAGTGTAGGGCTCTTACTAGCGGGAGTTGGCAATGAGCAGTTCTTC. It encodes CAWSVGLLLAGVGNEQFF.

The rearrangement joins TRBV18 to TRBJ2-7, with D perhaps matching TRBD2 (6 bases). V was shortened by 4 bases and J by 2 bases, with 12 bases between the two germline ends. The CDR3 totals 14 residues. Germline V CDR1 and CDR2: KGHSH, LQKENI. CDR3 DNA: TGTGCCAGCTCACTTTCTAGCGAGGCCTACGAGCAGTACTTC. This codes for CASSLSSEAYEQYF.

The rearrangement uses TRBV9 and TRBJ2-3, with 15 bases matching TRBD2. V lost 4 bases and J lost 3; bases outside the gene matches: 3. This CDR3 contains 16 residues. Germline values: CDR1 SGDLS, CDR2 YYNGEE. The CDR3 region has the DNA TGTGCCAGCAGCCCAGGACTAGCGGGAGGGACAGATACGCAGTATTTT. It specifies CASSPGLAGGTDTQYF.

V usage is TRBV7-6 and J usage is TRBJ2-3, with 10 positions matching TRBD2. Trimming took 0 bases from V and 4 from J; bases not matched to a gene: 4. Germline CDR1 SGHVS, CDR2 FNYEAQ. CDR3 size: 16 residues. DNA for the CDR3: TGTGCCAGCAGCTTAGCGGCTAGCGGGAGCTCAGATACGCAGTATTTT. This translates into CASSLAASGSSDTQYF.

DNA of the CDR3: TGTGCCAGCAGTTTGACAGGCAGCTCCTATAATTCACCCCTCCACTTT. Translating gives CASSLTGSSYNSPLHF. The V and J genes are TRBV27 and TRBJ1-6, with a weak D call TRBD1 (6 bases). Looked up from germline, CDR1 is MNHEY and CDR2 is SMNVEV (reference sequence). The CDR3 is 16 residues long. Trimming took 3 bases from V and 0 from J, leaving 9 bases between them.

The chain combines TRBV4-1 with TRBJ2-1; possible D gene TRBD2, 5 bases. V lost 0 bases and J 5 bases, leaving 20 bases between the germline ends. Germline V gene lookup returns CDR1 MGHRA and CDR2 YSYEKL. CDR3 length: 18 amino acids. The CDR3 reads CASSQDHLGLAGHNEQFF. The CDR3 coding sequence is TGCGCCAGCAGCCAAGATCATCTGGGCCTAGCTGGGCACAATGAGCAGTTCTTC.

V is TRBV30 and J is TRBJ2-1; 7 bases agree with TRBD1. There are 15 residues in the CDR3. Looked up from germline, CDR1 is GTSNPN and CDR2 is SVGIG (reference sequence). The V segment lost 0 bases and the J segment 3 bases; nucleotides outside the gene matches: 5. CDR3 amino acids: CAWSVGDSHYNEQFF. The CDR3 nucleotides are TGTGCCTGGAGTGTAGGGGACAGCCACTACAATGAGCAGTTCTTC.

The chain is built from TRBV19 and TRBJ2-7; 8 positions agree with TRBD1. Trimming removed 4 bases from V and 3 bases from J; junction bases left unmatched: 5. Per the germline V gene, CDR1 is LNHDA and CDR2 is SQIVND (reference sequence). This CDR3 has 14 amino acids. The CDR3 reads CASSSRQGLYEQYF. CDR3 sequence (DNA): TGTGCCAGTAGTAGCCGACAGGGGCTCTACGAGCAGTACTTC.

J is TRBJ1-1 and V is TRBV19; D is undetermined. V lost 8 bases to trimming and J lost 3 bases, with 13 bases between them. Germline loops: CDR1 LNHDA, CDR2 SQIVND (reference sequence). The CDR3 length is 13 residues. The CDR3 here is CASAGEDYTEAFF. The CDR3, as DNA: TGTGCCAGTGCAGGAGAGGACTACACTGAAGCTTTCTTT.

The chain is built from TRBV29-1 and TRBJ2-7; 7 bases align to TRBD1. Trimming took 4 bases from V and 6 from J; bases not matched to a gene: 9. Germline assignment: CDR1 SQVTM and CDR2 ANQGSEA. The CDR3 contains 13 residues. In DNA, the CDR3 is TGCAGCGTTGCCGACAGGGAAGGTGGCGAGCAGTACTTC. Amino acid sequence: CSVADREGGEQYF.

Only one count was recorded for this clone. This rearrangement joins TRBV6-5 to TRBJ1-1; 8 positions match TRBD1. CDR1 and CDR2 from the germline V gene are MNHEY and SVGAGI. CDR3 size: 13 residues. The J segment lost 1 base and the V segment lost 7 bases, leaving 2 bases of the junction unmatched. CDR3 nucleotides: TGTGCCAGCACCCAGGGGGCGAACACTGAAGCTTTCTTT. As protein: CASTQGANTEAFF.

The chain recombines TRBV28 with TRBJ2-3; the match to TRBD2 covers 10 bases. This CDR3 contains 14 residues. V shed 6 bases and J 4 bases; nucleotides not matched to a gene: 4. CDR1 is MDHEN and CDR2 is SYDVKM in the germline V gene. CDR3 sequence: CASRPLAGADTQYF. Here the CDR3 DNA reads TGTGCCAGCAGGCCTCTAGCGGGAGCAGATACGCAGTATTTT.

V and J are TRBV7-9 and TRBJ2-1; D may be TRBD2 (5 bases). Germline loops: CDR1 SEHNR, CDR2 FQNEAQ (reference sequence). This CDR3 has 14 amino acids. V was clipped by 1 base and J by 8 bases, with 12 bases between them. CDR3 nucleotide sequence: TGTGCCAGCAGCTTAGGGCCGCTTAGCGATGAGCAGTTCTTC. Protein: CASSLGPLSDEQFF. Based on the CDR3 plus reference TRBV7-9 and TRBJ2-1, the full variable domain is DTGVSQNPRHKITKRGQNVTFRCDPISEHNRLYWYRQTLGQGPEFLTYFQNEAQLEKSRLLSDRFSAERPKGSFSTLEIQRTEQGDSAMYLCASSLGPLSDEQFFGPGTRLTVL.

This rearrangement joins TRBV29-1 to TRBJ1-4, with D possibly matching TRBD1 (5 bases). V lost 6 bases and J lost 4, with 9 bases in between. Germline V gene sequence: CDR1 SQVTM, CDR2 ANQGSEA. The CDR3 length is 12 residues. DNA of the CDR3: TGCAGCGTCCGGGGGAATAATGAAAAACTGTTTTTT. Amino acids: CSVRGNNEKLFF.

The chain joins TRBV7-8 to TRBJ2-7; possible D gene TRBD2, 5 bases. CDR3 length equals 14 residues. With 2 bases removed from V and 2 bases from J, the gap between germline ends came to 10 bases. CDR1 and CDR2 (germline): SGHVS, FQNEAQ. This chain's CDR3 is CASSLSGSPYEQYF. DNA for the CDR3: TGTGCCAGCAGCTTATCGGGGAGCCCCTACGAGCAGTACTTC.

The V and J genes are TRBV2 and TRBJ2-7; the D gene is possibly TRBD1 (6 bases). The CDR3 is 13 residues long. Trimming cost V 7 bases and J 6 bases, with 16 bases left between them. CDR1 SNHLY and CDR2 FYNNEI come from the germline V gene. The CDR3 DNA reads TGTGCCAGCACCGAAGCCTCAGGGGCCGAGCAGTACTTC. Protein product: CASTEASGAEQYF.

A single count supports this clone. This sequence joins TRBV11-2 and TRBJ2-5; 8 bases are a match to TRBD2. Germline V lookup: CDR1 SGHAT, CDR2 FQNNGV. V trimming: 5 bases; J trimming: 5 bases; junction bases outside the gene matches: 10. The CDR3 has 15 residues. DNA of the CDR3: TGTGCCAGCAGCCCCGACAGCCCGGGAGGGGAGACCCAGTACTTC. Translated: CASSPDSPGGETQYF.

The chain has TRBV3-1 (or the pseudogene TRBV3-2) and TRBJ2-5, with TRBD2 matching 9 bases. This CDR3 has 16 residues. The V segment lost 2 bases and the J segment 4 bases; nucleotides outside the gene matches: 8. The V gene's germline CDR1 is LGHDT and CDR2 YNNKEL (reference sequence). The CDR3 region is CASSQLTSGRGETQYF. The CDR3 bases are TGTGCCAGCAGCCAATTGACTAGCGGCAGGGGAGAGACCCAGTACTTC.

V and J are TRBV15 and TRBJ2-1; TRBD2 aligns across 7 bases. V trimming: 3 bases; J trimming: 9 bases; junction bases outside the gene matches: 14. Germline loops: CDR1 LNHNV, CDR2 YYDKDF (reference sequence). This CDR3 is built from 16 residues. The CDR3 spells CATSSRRAGVGTEQFF. In nucleotides, the CDR3 is TGTGCCACCAGCAGCCGCCGGGCGGGAGTTGGTACTGAGCAGTTCTTC.